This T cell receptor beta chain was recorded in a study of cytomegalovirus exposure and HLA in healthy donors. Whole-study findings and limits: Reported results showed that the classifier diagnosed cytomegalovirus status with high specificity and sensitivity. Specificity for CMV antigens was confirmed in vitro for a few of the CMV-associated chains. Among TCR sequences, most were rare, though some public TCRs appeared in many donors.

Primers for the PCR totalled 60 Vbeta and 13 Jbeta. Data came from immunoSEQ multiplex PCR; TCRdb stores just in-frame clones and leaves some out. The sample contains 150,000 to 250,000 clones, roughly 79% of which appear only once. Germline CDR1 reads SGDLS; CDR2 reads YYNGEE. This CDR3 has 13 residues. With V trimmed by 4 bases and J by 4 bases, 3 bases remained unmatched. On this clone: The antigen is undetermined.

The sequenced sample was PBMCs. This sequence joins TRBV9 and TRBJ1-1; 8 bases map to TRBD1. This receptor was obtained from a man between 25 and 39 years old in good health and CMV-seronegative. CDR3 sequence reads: CASSIGTGTEAFF. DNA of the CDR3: TGTGCCAGCAGCATCGGGACAGGCACTGAAGCTTTCTTT.